Below are 17 T cell receptor beta chains sequenced from a single sample in a study of CD8 T cells in Susac syndrome. RNA, at about 0.45 to 1 ug, was reverse transcribed with random hexamers. TCRdb redid the calling of the immunoSEQ multiplex PCR reads with MiXCR, one entry per CDR3 protein. The sample holds about 76,000 distinct CDR3 sequences, around 93% seen once. Sequenced sample: CD8+ T cells from PBMCs. These receptors came from a human donor with Susac syndrome.

This chain uses TRBV10-1 with TRBJ2-5, with D perhaps assigned TRBD1 or TRBD2 (5 bases each). This CDR3 spans 12 amino acids. Germline CDR1 and CDR2: WNHNN and SYGVQD (reference sequence). V shed 8 bases and J shed 5 bases, with 12 bases lying between them. The DNA of the CDR3 is TGCGCCAGCGGGGGATCTAAGGAGACCCAGTACTTC. Amino acid sequence: CASGGSKETQYF.

This clonotype was found once. The chain uses TRBV6-2 or TRBV6-3 and TRBJ2-7; no reliable D call. Trimming removed 2 bases at V and 2 bases at J, with 7 bases between. This CDR3 contains 13 residues. Germline assignment: CDR1 MNHEY and CDR2 SVGEGT. The CDR3 here is CASSYLRAYEQYF. The DNA for the CDR3 is TGTGCCAGCAGTTACCTCCGTGCCTACGAGCAGTACTTC.

The chain joins TRBV28 to TRBJ2-7; TRBD1 matches at 10 bases. The V gene end was trimmed by 5 bases and the J gene end by 3 bases; junction bases not matched to a gene: 4. Germline values: CDR1 MDHEN, CDR2 SYDVKM. CDR3 length: 14 residues. The CDR3 DNA reads as TGTGCCAGCAGTAGCCGGGACAGGGGCTACGAGCAGTACTTC. It translates to CASSSRDRGYEQYF.

The chain uses TRBV12-3 or TRBV12-4 and TRBJ2-5; D is perhaps TRBD2 (5 bases). V was trimmed by 7 bases and J by 4 bases, leaving 13 bases between them. CDR3 length: 13 amino acids. CDR3 sequence: CASTNGNVETQYF. The CDR3 DNA follows: TGTGCCAGCACTAACGGGAATGTAGAGACCCAGTACTTC.

This rearrangement joins TRBV7-9 to TRBJ1-1; D uncertain. CDR3 length equals 14 residues. The V end was cut by 5 bases, the J end by 1 base, with 11 bases between. CDR1 SEHNR and CDR2 FQNEAQ come from the germline V gene (reference sequence). CDR3 DNA: TGTGCCAGCAGCCCCACCGCCACGAACACTGAAGCTTTCTTT. It specifies CASSPTATNTEAFF.

This clonotype has a handful of counts. The V call is TRBV6-6, the J call TRBJ2-3; a weak D match, TRBD2 (5 bases). The ends were cut back, 8 bases at V and 0 bases at J, with 15 bases in the middle. The V gene's germline CDR1 is MNHNY and CDR2 SVGAGI (reference sequence). The CDR3 length is 15 residues. This CDR3 is CASCPSERSTDTQYF. CDR3 nucleotides: TGTGCCAGCTGCCCGTCGGAGCGGAGCACAGATACGCAGTATTTT.

This sequence joins TRBV7-9 and TRBJ2-5, with D perhaps matching TRBD1 (6 bases). Trimming removed 1 base at V and 2 bases at J, with 11 bases between. This CDR3 contains 15 residues. CDR1 and CDR2 from the germline V gene are SEHNR and FQNEAQ (reference sequence). As DNA, the CDR3 is TGTGCCAGCAGCTTAGGGTACAGGGATCAAGAGACCCAGTACTTC. It encodes CASSLGYRDQETQYF.

The chain recombines TRBV12-3 or TRBV12-4 with TRBJ1-5, with 7 bases lining up with TRBD1. V shed 5 bases, J shed 8 bases, and the junction held 9 bases outside the gene matches. This CDR3 contains 14 residues. CDR3 sequence reads: CASSDRAGVEPQHF. Written as DNA, the CDR3 is TGTGCCAGCAGTGACAGGGCAGGCGTTGAGCCCCAGCATTTT.

The J gene is TRBJ2-7, the V gene TRBV30; the D gene is possibly TRBD1 (7 bases). Trimming took 1 base from V and 2 from J, leaving 9 bases between them. CDR3 length: 13 amino acids. In germline, CDR1 is GTSNPN, CDR2 SVGIG (reference sequence). CDR3 in amino acids: CAWSAGGPYEQYF. CDR3 in DNA: TGTGCCTGGAGTGCAGGGGGGCCCTACGAGCAGTACTTC.

This chain connects TRBV7-2 to TRBJ1-6; D is unresolved. This CDR3 has 14 residues. V lost 4 bases and J lost 10, with 14 bases in between. Looked up from germline, CDR1 is SGHTA and CDR2 is FQGNSA. The CDR3 DNA follows: TGTGCCAGCAGCTCCGGGCCTTTCGGATCACCCCTCCACTTT. Encoded protein: CASSSGPFGSPLHF.

The gene calls are TRBV7-2 and TRBJ2-1; 9 bases line up with TRBD1. The CDR3 consists of 16 residues. The trim removed 1 base at V and 7 bases at J, leaving 8 bases unmatched. Germline V lookup: CDR1 SGHTA, CDR2 FQGNSA. CDR3 sequence reads: CASSLVGTGMGNEQFF. The CDR3 DNA reads TGTGCCAGCAGCTTAGTAGGGACAGGGATGGGGAATGAGCAGTTCTTC.

The genes are TRBV2 and TRBJ2-2; D is unresolved. The CDR3 extends over 11 amino acids. Trimming removed 2 bases from V and 8 bases from J, with 3 bases in between. Germline CDR1 reads SNHLY; CDR2 reads FYNNEI. The CDR3 region is CASSETGELFF. The CDR3 DNA sequence: TGTGCCAGCAGTGAAACGGGGGAGCTGTTTTTT.

The chain is built from TRBV3-1 and TRBJ2-5, with 10 bases aligning to TRBD1. V was pared by 7 bases and J by 4 bases, with 3 bases of the junction left unmatched. The CDR3 is 13 amino acids. Germline loops: CDR1 LGHDT, CDR2 YNNKEL (reference sequence). The CDR3 coding sequence is TGTGCCAGCACCCGGACAGGGGGAGAGACCCAGTACTTC. Protein sequence: CASTRTGGETQYF.

J is TRBJ2-3 and V is TRBV30, with TRBD1 matching over 8 bases. Germline CDR1 and CDR2: GTSNPN and SVGIG (reference sequence). The V gene end was trimmed by 2 bases and the J gene end by 3 bases; junction bases not matched to a gene: 7. The CDR3 covers 15 residues. CDR3 in DNA: TGTGCCTGGAGTCCAGGACAGGGTAGAACAGATACGCAGTATTTT. Amino acids: CAWSPGQGRTDTQYF.

The chain recombines TRBV4-3 with TRBJ2-7, with a weak D call TRBD1 (5 bases). V gave up 5 bases and J gave up 4 bases, with 21 bases separating them. The CDR3 loop spans 16 amino acids. Germline lookup yields CDR1 LGHNA and CDR2 YSLEER. The CDR3 DNA reads as TGCGCCAGCAGCGTACACAGCCAGGGAAACCTTTACGAGCAGTACTTC. Amino acids: CASSVHSQGNLYEQYF.

The J gene is TRBJ2-7, the V gene TRBV4-1; 8 nucleotides align to TRBD1. This CDR3 contains 15 residues. Germline assignment: CDR1 MGHRA and CDR2 YSYEKL. With V trimmed by 2 bases and J by 6 bases, 9 bases remained unmatched. CDR3 sequence: CASSQIPGGNAEQYF. DNA of the CDR3: TGCGCCAGCAGCCAAATCCCAGGGGGCAACGCCGAGCAGTACTTC.

The chain combines TRBV30 with TRBJ1-1; perhaps TRBD1 as D (5 bases). The CDR3 runs 12 residues. Trimming took 5 bases from V and 6 from J, leaving 13 bases between them. Germline V lookup: CDR1 GTSNPN, CDR2 SVGIG (reference sequence). The CDR3: CAWSRGGPEAFF. The CDR3, as DNA: TGTGCCTGGTCCCGGGGGGGTCCTGAAGCTTTCTTT. Full variable domain (missing parts from reference TRBV30 and TRBJ1-1): SQTIHQWPATLVQPVGSPLSLECTVEGTSNPNLYWYRQAAGRGLQLLFYSVGIGQISSEVPQNLSASRPQDRQFILSSKKLLLSDSGFYLCAWSRGGPEAFFGQGTRLTVV.